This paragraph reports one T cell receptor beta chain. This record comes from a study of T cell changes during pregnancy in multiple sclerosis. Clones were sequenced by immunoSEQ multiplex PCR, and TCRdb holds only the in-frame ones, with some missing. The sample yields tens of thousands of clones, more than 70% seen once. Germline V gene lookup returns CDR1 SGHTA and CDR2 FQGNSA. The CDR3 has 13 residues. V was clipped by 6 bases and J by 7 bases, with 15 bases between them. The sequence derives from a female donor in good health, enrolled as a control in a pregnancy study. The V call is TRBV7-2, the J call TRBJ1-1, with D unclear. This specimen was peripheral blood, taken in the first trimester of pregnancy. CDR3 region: CASSARGQVEAFF. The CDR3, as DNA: TGTGCCAGCAGTGCCCGAGGGCAGGTTGAAGCTTTCTTT.